The 29 T cell receptor beta chains presented below share a single source sample, sequenced in a study of cytomegalovirus exposure and HLA in healthy donors. 13 Jbeta primers and 60 Vbeta primers were used for the PCR. Repertoires were generated with immunoSEQ multiplex PCR, while TCRdb's copy carries only in-frame clones and drops some. The sample lists about 130,000 clones, roughly 80% occurring once. The sequenced sample was PBMCs. The receptors stem from a man in his forties in good health and CMV-seronegative.

The chain carries TRBV2 and TRBJ1-5, with D uncertain. V lost 7 bases and J 4 bases, leaving 14 bases between the germline ends. Germline CDR1 is SNHLY and CDR2 is FYNNEI. The CDR3 is made up of 14 amino acids. CDR3 DNA: TGTGCCAGCACGGCGGGAGGTGGGAATCAGCCCCAGCATTTT. Its protein product is CASTAGGGNQPQHF.

The chain links TRBV29-1 to TRBJ2-2; D gene ambiguous. Trimming removed 2 bases from V and 7 bases from J, with 5 bases in between. There are 11 residues in the CDR3. Germline V CDR1 and CDR2: SQVTM, ANQGSEA. The CDR3 protein is CSVESSGELFF. DNA of the CDR3: TGCAGCGTTGAATCGAGCGGGGAGCTGTTTTTT.

The chain links TRBV18 to TRBJ1-5; D ambiguous. V gave up 3 bases and J gave up 6 bases, with 12 bases separating them. In germline, CDR1 is KGHSH, CDR2 LQKENI. This CDR3 has 14 amino acids. DNA of the CDR3: TGTGCCAGCTCACCTGAGGGAAGGGTTCAGCCCCAGCATTTT. Residues: CASSPEGRVQPQHF.

The V gene is TRBV5-4, the J gene TRBJ2-1; weak D call: TRBD1 (7 bases). This CDR3 is built from 16 residues. Germline V lookup: CDR1 SGHNT, CDR2 YYREEE (reference sequence). V was cut by 4 bases and J by 8 bases, with 22 bases left in between. CDR3 residues: CASSPARGAVGDEQFF. The CDR3 DNA sequence: TGTGCCAGCAGCCCCGCCAGGGGGGCCGTCGGCGATGAGCAGTTCTTC.

In its sample, this clone was seen once. The V call is TRBV6-6, the J call TRBJ1-5; 12 bases agree with TRBD1. This CDR3 has 16 amino acids. Germline CDR1 and CDR2: MNHNY and SVGAGI (reference sequence). The junction had 5 bases not matched to a gene; V was cut back by 6 bases and J by 2 bases. The CDR3 DNA is TGTGCCAGCAGGGGACAGGGGGCGCGCGGCAATCAGCCCCAGCATTTT. Its translation: CASRGQGARGNQPQHF.

This chain connects TRBV7-9 to TRBJ2-1; possibly TRBD1 for D (6 bases). The CDR3 length is 17 residues. Germline assignment: CDR1 SEHNR and CDR2 FQNEAQ (reference sequence). The V end was cut by 1 base, the J end by 4 bases, with 17 bases between. CDR3 sequence reads: CASSLGGWGLEYNEQFF. The CDR3 coding sequence is TGTGCCAGCAGCTTAGGGGGGTGGGGGCTTGAATACAATGAGCAGTTCTTC.

The rearrangement uses TRBV7-3 and TRBJ2-6; possibly TRBD1 for D (5 bases). Germline CDR1 reads SGHTA; CDR2 reads FQGTGA. The CDR3 consists of 15 residues. With 5 bases removed from V and 0 bases from J, the gap between germline ends came to 8 bases. CDR3 bases: TGTGCCAGCAGCCTAGGGGTCTCTGGGGCCAACGTCCTGACTTTC. It encodes CASSLGVSGANVLTF.

V gene TRBV9 combines with J gene TRBJ2-1, with 8 bases aligning to TRBD2. The length of the CDR3 is 14 residues. CDR1 and CDR2 (germline): SGDLS, YYNGEE. V shed 4 bases and J 8 bases; nucleotides not matched to a gene: 8. The CDR3 reads CASSSGTSVHEQFF. CDR3 in DNA: TGTGCCAGCAGCTCAGGGACTAGTGTCCATGAGCAGTTCTTC.

The J gene is TRBJ2-3, the V gene TRBV7-3; 14 bases map to TRBD2. This CDR3 spans 18 amino acids. Germline V CDR1 and CDR2: SGHTA, FQGTGA. J gave up 1 base and V 5 bases, and 8 bases lay outside the gene matches. As DNA, the CDR3 is TGTGCCAGCAGCCATGGGACTAGCGGGAGTGGGGGCACAGATACGCAGTATTTT. Its protein is CASSHGTSGSGGTDTQYF. The full variable domain, rest sourced from reference TRBV7-3 and TRBJ2-3, is GAGVSQTPSNKVTEKGKYVELRCDPISGHTALYWYRQSLGQGPEFLIYFQGTGAADDSGLPNDRFFAVRPEGSVSTLKIQRTERGDSAVYLCASSHGTSGSGGTDTQYFGPGTRLTVL.

This clone was found a few times. The J gene is TRBJ2-4, the V gene TRBV7-2, with TRBD1 identical over 7 bases. V lost 5 bases and J lost 3; bases outside the gene matches: 7. Germline CDR1 reads SGHTA; CDR2 reads FQGNSA. The CDR3 consists of 15 residues. The CDR3, as DNA: TGTGCCAGCAGCACAGACAGGGATGGCAAAAACATTCAGTACTTC. Protein product: CASSTDRDGKNIQYF. Combining the CDR3 with reference TRBV7-2 and TRBJ2-4 gives the whole variable domain GAGVSQSPSNKVTEKGKDVELRCDPISGHTALYWYRQSLGQGLEFLIYFQGNSAPDKSGLPSDRFSAERTGGSVSTLTIQRTQQEDSAVYLCASSTDRDGKNIQYFGAGTRLSVL.

The chain combines TRBV19 with TRBJ2-3; perhaps TRBD2 as D (6 bases). The CDR3 totals 16 residues. Germline V gives CDR1 LNHDA, CDR2 SQIVND (reference sequence). Trimming removed 8 bases from V and 1 base from J, with 19 bases in between. CDR3 bases: TGTGCCAGTGGGATGTGGAGGGTCGCCGGCACAGATACGCAGTATTTT. Its translation: CASGMWRVAGTDTQYF.

The chain combines TRBV18 with TRBJ1-2; 7 bases map to TRBD1. The CDR3 sequence is 15 residues long. The germline gives CDR1 KGHSH, CDR2 LQKENI. V trimming: 3 bases; J trimming: 3 bases; junction bases outside the gene matches: 7. The CDR3 loop reads CASSPETGQYYGYTF. Written as DNA, the CDR3 is TGTGCCAGCTCACCCGAAACGGGACAGTACTATGGCTACACCTTC.

The rearrangement links TRBV23-1 to TRBJ2-3; D is possibly TRBD2 (6 bases). TRBV23-1 is an ORF for which the function is uncertain. CDR3 size: 18 residues. Between the trimmed V and J ends, which lost 0 bases and 0 bases, there was a span of 16 bases. The CDR3 DNA reads as TGCGCCAGCAGTCAATCAGGGATGACTAGGGCGAGCACAGATACGCAGTATTTT. It is translated as CASSQSGMTRASTDTQYF.

The V call is TRBV15, the J call TRBJ1-4; D is undetermined. V lost 6 bases, J lost 8 bases, and 16 bases lay in between. The CDR3 runs to 14 residues. From germline, CDR1 is LNHNV and CDR2 YYDKDF (reference sequence). This chain's CDR3 is CATSINRVGEKLFF. Written as DNA, the CDR3 is TGTGCCACCAGTATTAATCGGGTTGGAGAAAAACTGTTTTTT.

The J gene is TRBJ1-3, the V gene TRBV5-4; no reliable D call. This CDR3 is built from 13 residues. Between the trimmed V and J ends, which lost 2 bases and 11 bases, there was a span of 14 bases. Germline V CDR1 and CDR2: SGHNT, YYREEE (reference sequence). The CDR3 region has the DNA TGTGCCAGCAGCTTAGACACCCGACCCGCCATATATTTT. Protein sequence: CASSLDTRPAIYF. Variable domain in full (rest from reference TRBV5-4 and TRBJ1-3): ETGVTQSPTHLIKTRGQQVTLRCSSQSGHNTVSWYQQALGQGPQFIFQYYREEENGRGNFPPRFSGLQFPNYSSELNVNALELDDSALYLCASSLDTRPAIYFGEGSWLTVV.

The rearrangement joins TRBV9 to TRBJ2-5; the match to TRBD2 covers 12 bases. The CDR3 loop spans 16 amino acids. Germline V CDR1 and CDR2: SGDLS, YYNGEE. The V gene end was trimmed by 5 bases and the J gene end by 4 bases; junction bases not matched to a gene: 9. The CDR3 DNA is TGTGCCAGCAGTATAGCCCCGGGACTAGCGGGAGAGACCCAGTACTTC. It specifies CASSIAPGLAGETQYF.

This clone has a single count. The V and J genes are TRBV5-1 and TRBJ2-3, with TRBD2 matching over 9 bases. Trimming took 0 bases from V and 2 from J; bases not matched to a gene: 10. The germline CDR1 and CDR2 sequences are SGHRS and YFSETQ. This CDR3 comprises 18 residues. CDR3 in amino acids: CASSLASASGTLTDTQYF. CDR3 nucleotides: TGCGCCAGCAGCTTGGCGTCGGCTAGCGGGACCCTCACAGATACGCAGTATTTT. Complete variable domain (other parts from reference TRBV5-1 and TRBJ2-3): KAGVTQTPRYLIKTRGQQVTLSCSPISGHRSVSWYQQTPGQGLQFLFEYFSETQRNKGNFPGRFSGRQFSNSRSEMNVSTLELGDSALYLCASSLASASGTLTDTQYFGPGTRLTVL.

The chain joins TRBV29-1 to TRBJ2-7, with 10 bases aligning to TRBD2. This CDR3 is built from 13 residues. The germline gives CDR1 SQVTM, CDR2 ANQGSEA. Trimming cost V 4 bases and J 5 bases; bases outside gene matches: 5. CDR3 amino acids: CSVVSGGSHEQYF. For the CDR3, the DNA is TGCAGCGTTGTTAGCGGGGGGTCCCACGAGCAGTACTTC.

This clone has a single count. This chain joins TRBV30 and TRBJ2-3; D is unresolved. The ends were cut back, 5 bases at V and 6 bases at J, with 15 bases in the middle. The CDR3 covers 13 residues. The germline gives CDR1 GTSNPN, CDR2 SVGIG (reference sequence). The CDR3 sequence is CAWSILPRDTQYF. The CDR3 DNA reads TGTGCCTGGTCTATCCTCCCCCGGGATACGCAGTATTTT. Supplemented by reference TRBV30 and TRBJ2-3, the full variable domain reads SQTIHQWPATLVQPVGSPLSLECTVEGTSNPNLYWYRQAAGRGLQLLFYSVGIGQISSEVPQNLSASRPQDRQFILSSKKLLLSDSGFYLCAWSILPRDTQYFGPGTRLTVL.

The V call is TRBV11-3, the J call TRBJ2-1; 9 bases match TRBD1. The germline CDR1 and CDR2 sequences are SGHNT and YENEEA. The CDR3 sequence is 15 residues long. Unmatched junction bases numbered 6, after V lost 5 bases and J lost 4 bases. The CDR3 DNA is TGTGCCAGCAGCCCCCGGGACAGGGTTTACAATGAGCAGTTCTTC. Its translation is CASSPRDRVYNEQFF. Full variable domain (remainder filled in from reference TRBV11-3 and TRBJ2-1): EAGVVQSPRYKIIEKKQPVAFWCNPISGHNTLYWYLQNLGQGPELLIRYENEEAVDDSQLPKDRFSAERLKGVDSTLKIQPAELGDSAVYLCASSPRDRVYNEQFFGPGTRLTVL.

The J gene is TRBJ1-6, the V gene TRBV7-8; D not certain. This CDR3 is 15 amino acids long. Trimming pared 3 bases from V and 6 bases from J, leaving 12 bases between. Per germline, CDR1 SGHVS and CDR2 FQNEAQ. The CDR3 coding sequence is TGTGCCAGCAGCTTTTCCGGAGGGAGTAATTCACCCCTCCACTTT. This encodes CASSFSGGSNSPLHF.

This clone has only a few counts. This chain uses TRBV5-1 with TRBJ2-7; D is unclear. Germline V lookup: CDR1 SGHRS, CDR2 YFSETQ. The CDR3 has 14 amino acids. Trimming stripped 2 bases from V and 4 bases from J, with 13 bases between. The CDR3 region has the DNA TGCGCCAGCAGCTTCTCCTCCTCGGGTTACGAGCAGTACTTC. Translation: CASSFSSSGYEQYF.

The chain employs TRBV28 and TRBJ1-5, with D unclear. The germline V gene encodes CDR1 MDHEN and CDR2 SYDVKM. V gave up 7 bases and J gave up 6 bases, with 10 bases separating them. The CDR3 has 12 amino acids. The chain's CDR3 is CASTDSGQPQHF. CDR3 coding DNA: TGTGCCAGCACTGATTCGGGTCAGCCCCAGCATTTT.

The rearrangement links TRBV28 to TRBJ2-7; D might be TRBD1 (5 bases). V lost 4 bases, J lost 6 bases, and 10 bases lay in between. Per the germline V gene, CDR1 is MDHEN and CDR2 is SYDVKM. CDR3 length equals 12 residues. The CDR3 reads CASSSQGPEQYF. The CDR3 DNA follows: TGTGCCAGCAGTTCCCAGGGTCCCGAGCAGTACTTC.

The CDR3 loop is CASSLRGGRADEQFF. The CDR3 DNA is TGTGCCAGCAGCTTGCGGGGCGGGAGGGCCGATGAGCAGTTCTTC. The chain carries TRBV5-6 and TRBJ2-1, with 9 bases lining up with TRBD2. There are 15 residues in the CDR3. The germline V gene encodes CDR1 SGHDT and CDR2 YYEEEE. With 1 base clipped from V and 8 bases from J, the junction kept 7 bases outside the gene matches.

This chain links TRBV29-1 with TRBJ2-1, with 13 bases identical to TRBD2. The CDR3 totals 16 residues. V lost 1 base and J lost 0; bases outside the gene matches: 0. The germline CDR1 and CDR2 sequences are SQVTM and ANQGSEA. DNA for the CDR3: TGCAGCGTTGAAGGACTAGCGGGAGGCTCCTACAATGAGCAGTTCTTC. Its protein is CSVEGLAGGSYNEQFF.

CDR3 in amino acids: CSVNGQGEIPGELFF. CDR3 coding DNA: TGCAGCGTTAACGGACAGGGGGAAATCCCCGGGGAGCTGTTTTTT. The rearrangement joins TRBV29-1 to TRBJ2-2, with TRBD1 matching 10 bases. The germline V gene encodes CDR1 SQVTM and CDR2 ANQGSEA. The CDR3 has 15 residues. Trimming took 5 bases from V and 6 from J; bases not matched to a gene: 9.

The V call is TRBV7-3, the J call TRBJ2-2, with D unresolved. The germline gives CDR1 SGHTA, CDR2 FQGTGA. V shed 1 base and J shed 5 bases, with 8 bases lying between them. The CDR3 spans 14 residues. The CDR3 sequence: CASSLMTLTGELFF. Here the CDR3 DNA reads TGTGCCAGCAGCTTAATGACTCTTACCGGGGAGCTGTTTTTT.

The chain recombines TRBV7-9 with TRBJ1-6; 7 bases are a match to TRBD1. The CDR3 runs to 16 residues. Germline loops: CDR1 SEHNR, CDR2 FQNEAQ (reference sequence). V lost 3 bases and J lost 7; bases outside the gene matches: 9. CDR3 protein: CASSFVDSGGNSPLHF. DNA for the CDR3: TGTGCCAGCAGCTTCGTCGATTCAGGGGGGAATTCACCCCTCCACTTT.